One sample yielded the 22 T cell receptor beta chains listed below, sequenced in a study of blood T cells in healthy people across ages. A sample-barcoded 5' primer and a J-beta primer mix were used in a second PCR of roughly 7 to 11 cycles. In TCRdb, the 5' RACE reads were re-called with MiXCR into one record per CDR3 protein. Of just over 800,000 distinct CDR3 sequences in the sample, under 80% were seen once. What was sequenced was blood. These receptor sequences come from a man between 25 and 39 years old in good health.

This clonotype appeared a few times. The chain uses TRBV28 and TRBJ2-1; D call uncertain. Trimming took 3 bases from V and 10 from J, leaving 7 bases between them. This CDR3 contains 11 residues. Germline assignment: CDR1 MDHEN and CDR2 SYDVKM. This CDR3 reads CASSFTLEQFF. The DNA for the CDR3 is TGTGCCAGCAGTTTCACCCTGGAGCAGTTCTTC.

The chain carries TRBV4-1 and TRBJ2-7; D is tentatively TRBD1 or TRBD2 (5 bases each). Trimming cost V 1 base and J 2 bases, with 12 bases left between them. CDR3 length equals 15 residues. Per the germline V gene, CDR1 is MGHRA and CDR2 is YSYEKL. CDR3 DNA: TGCGCCAGCAGCCAAGGGGACGGACTGCCCTACGAGCAGTACTTC. Translating it yields CASSQGDGLPYEQYF.

The chain joins TRBV12-3 or TRBV12-4 to TRBJ2-5; unclear D gene. Trimming cost V 10 bases and J 4 bases, with 19 bases left between them. The length of the CDR3 is 14 residues. The CDR3 protein is CATRGRTPPETQYF. The DNA of the CDR3 is TGTGCCACACGAGGAAGGACGCCCCCAGAGACCCAGTACTTC.

This sequence joins TRBV27 and TRBJ1-5; TRBD1 matches 9 bases. This CDR3 contains 14 residues. Germline values: CDR1 MNHEY, CDR2 SMNVEV (reference sequence). Trimming cost V 5 bases and J 9 bases; bases outside gene matches: 8. CDR3 sequence reads: CASSPDRGKRPQHF. The CDR3 DNA follows: TGTGCCAGCAGTCCCGACAGGGGGAAACGGCCCCAGCATTTT.

The rearrangement links TRBV20-1 to TRBJ1-2; D not certain. V lost 6 bases, J lost 3 bases, and 14 bases lay in between. Germline V gene sequence: CDR1 DFQATT, CDR2 SNEGSKA (reference sequence). CDR3 length: 13 residues. CDR3 loop: CSAPNPTDYGYTF. The CDR3 DNA follows: TGCAGTGCCCCTAACCCCACGGACTATGGCTACACCTTC.

The rearrangement uses TRBV4-2 and TRBJ2-4; tentative D call: TRBD1 (5 bases). The J call could be wrong; TRBJ2-7 is a better fit for the DNA end. From germline, CDR1 is LGHNA and CDR2 YNFKEQ. The CDR3 contains 11 residues. The CDR3 sequence is CASSGAHEQYF. The CDR3 DNA is TGTGCCAGCAGCGGGGCCCACGAGCAGTACTTC.

The chain uses TRBV7-2 and TRBJ2-2, with 8 bases that match TRBD1. V was pared by 2 bases and J by 4 bases, with 9 bases of the junction left unmatched. Germline CDR1 and CDR2: SGHTA and FQGNSA. The CDR3 runs to 17 residues. CDR3 in amino acids: CASSLSSQGAGTGELFF. In DNA, the CDR3 is TGTGCCAGCAGCTTAAGTTCTCAGGGGGCGGGCACCGGGGAGCTGTTTTTT.

This sequence joins TRBV2 and TRBJ2-2; TRBD1 matches 11 bases. The CDR3 covers 17 residues. Germline trimming cut 6 bases from V and 2 bases from J; bases unmatched to any gene: 8. In germline, CDR1 is SNHLY, CDR2 FYNNEI. The CDR3 DNA follows: TGTGCCAGCAGGGCCCTGGGGACAGGGGGTAACACCGGGGAGCTGTTTTTT. Amino acid sequence: CASRALGTGGNTGELFF.

The rearrangement uses TRBV20-1 and TRBJ2-7; TRBD2 aligns across 7 bases. Germline-derived CDR1 and CDR2 are DFQATT and SNEGSKA (reference sequence). This CDR3 has 14 residues. V lost 5 bases to trimming and J lost 0 bases; unmatched junction nucleotides: 7. The CDR3 region has the DNA TGCAGTGCTCAACGTCCGGGGGGCTCCTACGAGCAGTACTTC. Protein: CSAQRPGGSYEQYF.

The chain recombines TRBV12-3 or TRBV12-4 with TRBJ2-3; tentative D call: TRBD2 (7 bases). The CDR3 spans 16 residues. V was clipped by 5 bases and J by 2 bases, with 17 bases between them. As DNA, the CDR3 is TGTGCCAGCAGTCGCCGGGCGGGGGCCGTCACAGATACGCAGTATTTT. Amino acid sequence: CASSRRAGAVTDTQYF.

This clonotype was seen only once. One end of the junction fails to match germline, which may point to a read error. The rearrangement joins TRBV12-3 or TRBV12-4 to TRBJ2-2; 9 bases fit TRBD2. The CDR3 is 15 residues long. CDR3 DNA sequence: TGTGCCGGCAGTTTACTAAGCGGGGGGACCGGGGAGCTGTTTTTT. Residues: CAGSLLSGGTGELFF.

The chain carries TRBV25-1 and TRBJ2-7; D ambiguous. The CDR3 has 16 amino acids. Germline V CDR1 and CDR2: MGHDK, SYGVNS. The V end was cut by 0 bases, the J end by 2 bases, with 14 bases between. This chain's CDR3 is CASSEYHSNSAYEQYF. The CDR3 DNA is TGTGCCAGCAGTGAATATCACAGTAACTCCGCCTACGAGCAGTACTTC.

The chain links TRBV6-5 to TRBJ1-1; 7 positions match TRBD1. The CDR3 is 15 residues long. The J segment lost 4 bases and the V segment lost 6 bases, leaving 11 bases of the junction unmatched. In germline, CDR1 is MNHEY, CDR2 SVGAGI. In nucleotides, the CDR3 is TGTGCCAGCAGGGGAAGACAGGGTCCACTCACTGAAGCTTTCTTT. It is translated as CASRGRQGPLTEAFF.

CDR3 DNA sequence: TGTGCCAGCAGCCACACCGGGACAGGGAGCGCAACTAATGAAAAACTGTTTTTT. Protein product: CASSHTGTGSATNEKLFF. The chain uses TRBV6-1 and TRBJ1-4; 9 bases line up with TRBD1. V lost 6 bases and J lost 0; bases outside the gene matches: 11. This CDR3 spans 18 amino acids. Germline V gene lookup returns CDR1 MNHNS and CDR2 SASEGT.

The rearrangement links TRBV2 to TRBJ1-6; D is ambiguous. Germline values: CDR1 SNHLY, CDR2 FYNNEI. The CDR3 loop spans 17 amino acids. V gave up 4 bases and J gave up 7 bases, with 20 bases separating them. Here the CDR3 reads CASSVVRPGLLNSPLHF. The CDR3 nucleotides read TGTGCCAGCAGTGTCGTAAGGCCCGGACTGTTAAATTCACCCCTCCACTTT.

The chain carries TRBV25-1 and TRBJ2-3; D possibly corresponds to TRBD2 (6 bases). Deletions cut 5 bases from V and 7 bases from J, with 13 bases between. The germline CDR1 and CDR2 sequences are MGHDK and SYGVNS. The length of the CDR3 is 13 residues. CDR3 in DNA: TGTGCCAGCAGTACTCGCGGGGAGCATACGCAGTATTTT. The encoded protein is CASSTRGEHTQYF.

This clonotype is a singleton in its sample. V usage is TRBV12-3 or TRBV12-4 and J usage is TRBJ2-6, with 7 positions matching TRBD1. The CDR3 is 18 residues long. The junction had 9 bases not matched to a gene; V was cut back by 4 bases and J by 0 bases. The DNA of the CDR3 is TGTGCCAGCAGTTCCTACCGGGACAGTTCCTCTGGGGCCAACGTCCTGACTTTC. Protein sequence: CASSSYRDSSSGANVLTF.

This sequence joins TRBV3-1 and TRBJ2-5; 8 positions match TRBD2. The better agreement between TRBJ2-7 and the DNA end casts doubt on the J call. The CDR3 covers 12 residues. Germline loops: CDR1 LGHDT, CDR2 YNNKEL (reference sequence). The CDR3 region has the DNA TGTGCCAGCAGCGGACTAGCTCGCGAGCAGTACTTC. This encodes CASSGLAREQYF.

This clonotype was observed once. The chain joins TRBV7-8 to TRBJ1-2; the match to TRBD1 covers 9 bases. The CDR3 extends over 13 amino acids. CDR1 and CDR2 (germline): SGHVS, FQNEAQ. V lost 4 bases, J lost 6 bases, and 3 bases stayed unmatched. CDR3 DNA: TGTGCCAGCAGCTGGACAGGGGTGGATGGCTACACCTTC. Its translation: CASSWTGVDGYTF. The full variable domain, completed using reference TRBV7-8 and TRBJ1-2, is GAGVSQSPRYKVAKRGQDVALRCDPISGHVSLFWYQQALGQGPEFLTYFQNEAQLDKSGLPSDRFFAERPEGSVSTLKIQRTQQEDSAVYLCASSWTGVDGYTFGSGTRLTVV.

V usage is TRBV4-1 and J usage is TRBJ1-1, with D unclear. The germline CDR1 and CDR2 sequences are MGHRA and YSYEKL. The V gene lost 3 bases and the J gene lost 2 bases, with 10 bases spanning the gap. The CDR3 covers 14 residues. The chain's CDR3 is CASSQGPINTEAFF. In DNA, the CDR3 is TGCGCCAGCAGCCAGGGCCCTATCAACACTGAAGCTTTCTTT.

The chain has TRBV20-1 and TRBJ2-5, with TRBD1 as a possible D gene (6 bases). The germline gives CDR1 DFQATT, CDR2 SNEGSKA (reference sequence). Trimming shortened V by 5 bases and J by 4 bases, and 8 bases separated the two germline ends. CDR3 size: 11 residues. Here the CDR3 reads CSASQGETQYF. The CDR3 region has the DNA TGCAGTGCTTCACAGGGAGAGACCCAGTACTTC.

V is TRBV7-9 and J is TRBJ1-2; D gene uncertain. The CDR3 is 14 amino acids. CDR1 is SEHNR, CDR2 FQNEAQ, per germline (reference sequence). Trimming removed 2 bases from V and 5 bases from J, with 12 bases in between. The CDR3 region is CASSLSRDRYGYTF. CDR3 sequence (DNA): TGTGCCAGCAGCTTATCACGGGATCGGTATGGCTACACCTTC. Full variable domain (rest looked up from reference TRBV7-9 and TRBJ1-2): DTGVSQNPRHKITKRGQNVTFRCDPISEHNRLYWYRQTLGQGPEFLTYFQNEAQLEKSRLLSDRFSAERPKGSFSTLEIQRTEQGDSAMYLCASSLSRDRYGYTFGSGTRLTVV.